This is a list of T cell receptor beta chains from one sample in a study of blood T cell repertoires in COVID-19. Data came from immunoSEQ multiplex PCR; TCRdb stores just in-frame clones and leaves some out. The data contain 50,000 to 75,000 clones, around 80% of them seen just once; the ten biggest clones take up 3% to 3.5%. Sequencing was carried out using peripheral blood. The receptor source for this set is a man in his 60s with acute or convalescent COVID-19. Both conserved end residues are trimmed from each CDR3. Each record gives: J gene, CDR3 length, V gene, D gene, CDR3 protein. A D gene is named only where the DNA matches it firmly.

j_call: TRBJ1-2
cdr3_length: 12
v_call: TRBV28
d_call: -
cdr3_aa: ASSLGGGDEGYT

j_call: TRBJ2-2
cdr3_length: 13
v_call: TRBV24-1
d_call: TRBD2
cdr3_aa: ATSDAASGAGELF

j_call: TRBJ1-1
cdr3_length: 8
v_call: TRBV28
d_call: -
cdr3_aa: ASTDTEAF

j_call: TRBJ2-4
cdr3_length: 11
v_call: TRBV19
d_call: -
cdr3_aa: ASSPGRGNIQY

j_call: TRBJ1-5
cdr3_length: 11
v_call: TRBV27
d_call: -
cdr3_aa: ASSSGGNQPQH

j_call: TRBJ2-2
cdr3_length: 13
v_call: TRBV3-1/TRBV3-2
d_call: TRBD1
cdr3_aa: ASSQWTGGNGELF

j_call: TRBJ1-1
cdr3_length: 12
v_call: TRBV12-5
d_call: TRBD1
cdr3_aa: ASAPTGDFTEAF

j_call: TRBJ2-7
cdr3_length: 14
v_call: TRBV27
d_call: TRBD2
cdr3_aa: ASSPPPAAGPYEQY

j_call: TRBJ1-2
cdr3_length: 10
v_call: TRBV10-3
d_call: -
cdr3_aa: AISGGTRGYT

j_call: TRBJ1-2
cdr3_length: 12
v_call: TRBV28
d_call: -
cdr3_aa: ASSLGGAWYGYT

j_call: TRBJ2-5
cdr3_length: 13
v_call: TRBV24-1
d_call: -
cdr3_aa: ATSSPTSWGETQY

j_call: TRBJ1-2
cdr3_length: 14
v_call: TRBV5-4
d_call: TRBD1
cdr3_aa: ASSATGTGANYGYT

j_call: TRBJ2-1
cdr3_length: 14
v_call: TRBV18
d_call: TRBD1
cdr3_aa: ASSPKLGTGYNEQF

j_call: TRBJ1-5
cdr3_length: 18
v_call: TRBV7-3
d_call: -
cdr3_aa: ASRVRKMGTKPCRSQPQH

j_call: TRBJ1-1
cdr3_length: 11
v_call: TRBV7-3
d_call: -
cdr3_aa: ASSSTGNTEAF

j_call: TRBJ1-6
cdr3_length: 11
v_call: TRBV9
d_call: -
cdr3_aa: ASSVAPRRPLH

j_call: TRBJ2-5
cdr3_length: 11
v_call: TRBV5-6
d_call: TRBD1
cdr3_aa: ASSATGEETQY

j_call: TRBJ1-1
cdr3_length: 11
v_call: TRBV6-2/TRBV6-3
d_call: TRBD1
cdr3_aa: ASSSIQGAEAF

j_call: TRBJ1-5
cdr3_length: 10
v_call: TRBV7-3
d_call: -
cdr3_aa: ASSSVSQPQH

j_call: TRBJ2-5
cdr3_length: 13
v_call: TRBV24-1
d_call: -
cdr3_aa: ATSDRVNGQETQY

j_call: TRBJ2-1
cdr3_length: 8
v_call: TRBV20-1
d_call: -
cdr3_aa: SASGDEQF

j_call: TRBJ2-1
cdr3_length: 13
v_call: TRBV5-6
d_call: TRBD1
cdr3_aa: ASSSPGQFYNEQF

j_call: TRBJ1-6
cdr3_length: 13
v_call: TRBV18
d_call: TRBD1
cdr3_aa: ASSPPGTANSPLH

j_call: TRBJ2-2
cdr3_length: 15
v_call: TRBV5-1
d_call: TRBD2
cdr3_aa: ASSLIDGTSIDGELF

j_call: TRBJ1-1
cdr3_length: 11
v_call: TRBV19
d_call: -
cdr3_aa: ASSINRDTEAF

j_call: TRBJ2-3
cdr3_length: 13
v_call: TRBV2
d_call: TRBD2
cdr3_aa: ASSGTSGSTDTQY

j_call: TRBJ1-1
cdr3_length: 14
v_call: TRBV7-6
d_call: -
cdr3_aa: ASSRSVTDMNTEAF

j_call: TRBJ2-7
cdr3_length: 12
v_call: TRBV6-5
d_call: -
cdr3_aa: ASSRGDSGWEQY

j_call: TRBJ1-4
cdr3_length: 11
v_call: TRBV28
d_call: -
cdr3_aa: ASSRGGDEKLF

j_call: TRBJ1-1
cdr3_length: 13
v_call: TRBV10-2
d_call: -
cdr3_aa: ASSAKPQGGTEAF

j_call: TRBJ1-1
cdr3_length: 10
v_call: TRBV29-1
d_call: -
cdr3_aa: SGNRVNTEAF

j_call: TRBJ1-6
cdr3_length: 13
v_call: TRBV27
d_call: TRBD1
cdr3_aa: ASSLGGQGMAPLH

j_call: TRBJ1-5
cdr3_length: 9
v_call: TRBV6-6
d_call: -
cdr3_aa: ASSFSEPQH

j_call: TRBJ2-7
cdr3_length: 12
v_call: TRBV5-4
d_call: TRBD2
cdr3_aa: ASSFPRTGGEQY

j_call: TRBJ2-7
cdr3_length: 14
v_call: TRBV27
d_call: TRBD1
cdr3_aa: ASARQGPSAPYEQY

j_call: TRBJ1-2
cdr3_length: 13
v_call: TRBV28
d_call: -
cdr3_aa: ASSLPYDGNYGYT

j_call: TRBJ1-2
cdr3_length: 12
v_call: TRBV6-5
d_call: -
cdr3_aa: ASSSPGRGYGYT

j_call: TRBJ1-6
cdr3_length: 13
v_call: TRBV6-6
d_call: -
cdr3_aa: ASSTRGQINSPLH

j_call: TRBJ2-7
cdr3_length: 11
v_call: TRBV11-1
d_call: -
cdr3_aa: ASSSVYSFEQY

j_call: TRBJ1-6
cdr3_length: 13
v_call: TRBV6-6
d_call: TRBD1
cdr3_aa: ASSWDSSYNSPLH

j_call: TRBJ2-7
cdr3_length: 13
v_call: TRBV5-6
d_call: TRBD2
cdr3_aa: ASNSGGSPTYEQY

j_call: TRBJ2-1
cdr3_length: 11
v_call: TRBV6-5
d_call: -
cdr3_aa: ASRGPFVLEQF

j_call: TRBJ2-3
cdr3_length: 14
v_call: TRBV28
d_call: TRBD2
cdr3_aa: ASSPLRGSGPDTQY

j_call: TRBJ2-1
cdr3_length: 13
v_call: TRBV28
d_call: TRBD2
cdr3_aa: ASSRNSGPYNEQF

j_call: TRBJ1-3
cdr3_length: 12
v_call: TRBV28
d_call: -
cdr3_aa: ASSLSGSGNTIY

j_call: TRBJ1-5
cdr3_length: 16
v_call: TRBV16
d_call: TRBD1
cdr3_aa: ASSQLHGTGLSNQPQH

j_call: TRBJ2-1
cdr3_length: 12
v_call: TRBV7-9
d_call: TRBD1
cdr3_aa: ASSLAGQDNEQF

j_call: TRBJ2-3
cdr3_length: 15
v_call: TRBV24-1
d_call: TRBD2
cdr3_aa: ATSDNGLAGGADTQY

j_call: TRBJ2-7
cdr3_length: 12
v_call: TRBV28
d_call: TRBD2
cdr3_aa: AISSGRASYEQY

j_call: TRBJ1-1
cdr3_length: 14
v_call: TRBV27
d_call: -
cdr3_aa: ASSLFVAAANTEAF

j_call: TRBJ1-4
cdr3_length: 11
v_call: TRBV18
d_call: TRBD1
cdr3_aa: ASSPGQNEKLF

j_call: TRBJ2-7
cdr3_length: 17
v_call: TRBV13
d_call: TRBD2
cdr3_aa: ASSLSGTSGSLVAYEQY

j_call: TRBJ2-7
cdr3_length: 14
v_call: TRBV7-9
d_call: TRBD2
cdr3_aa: ASSSVLAGNPYEQY

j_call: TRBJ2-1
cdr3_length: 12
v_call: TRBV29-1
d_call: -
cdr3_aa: SVEVRARGNEQF

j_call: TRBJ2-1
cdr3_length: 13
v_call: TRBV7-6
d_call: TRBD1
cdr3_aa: ASSLGTGGLDEQF